The rows below give T cell receptor beta chains drawn from one sample of a study of blood T cells in healthy people across ages. One entry per CDR3 protein results from TCRdb running MiXCR on the 5' RACE reads. This table has over a million distinct CDR3 sequences, roughly 45% appearing once. Sequencing was done on a sample of blood. These receptors all come from a woman between 18 and 29 years old in good health. CDR3s include the opening cysteine and the closing phenylalanine or tryptophan. D genes are given only for firm matches. The size field is filled for only some rows; it gives once, few, many or a size class.

v_call	clone_size	j_call	d_call	cdr3_aa	cdr3_nt
TRBV6-5	.	TRBJ2-7	TRBD2	CASSPGRSGAEQYF	TGTGCCAGCAGCCCCGGACGGAGCGGGGCCGAGCAGTACTTC
TRBV6-6	few	TRBJ2-3	TRBD1	CASSYFQGASDTQYF	TGTGCCAGCAGTTATTTCCAGGGGGCTTCAGATACGCAGTATTTT
TRBV6-5	.	TRBJ1-5	.	CASSYQLTPRGSNQPQHF	TGTGCCAGCAGTTACCAACTTACTCCACGAGGAAGCAATCAGCCCCAGCATTTT
TRBV21-1	.	TRBJ2-7	.	CASAPRQTTYEQYF	TGTGCCAGCGCCCCGAGACAGACGACCTACGAGCAGTACTTC
TRBV13	.	TRBJ2-1	TRBD1	CASSLGDRVWNEQFF	TGTGCCAGCAGCTTAGGTGACAGGGTGTGGAATGAGCAGTTCTTC
TRBV7-2	once	TRBJ2-1	TRBD2	CASSLGTRTPHEQFF	TGTGCCAGCAGCTTAGGGACTAGGACGCCCCATGAGCAGTTCTTC
TRBV5-1	.	TRBJ2-7	.	CASSKGPLSYEQYF	TGCGCCAGCAGCAAGGGACCTCTCTCCTACGAGCAGTACTTC
TRBV11-2	.	TRBJ2-2	TRBD1	CASSSDRATGGELFF	TGTGCCAGCAGCTCTGACAGGGCCACGGGCGGGGAGCTGTTTTTT
TRBV27	.	TRBJ2-3	TRBD1	CASSPGQRTTDTQYF	TGTGCCAGCAGTCCGGGACAGAGAACCACAGATACGCAGTATTTT
TRBV5-1	once	TRBJ2-5	.	CASSEDGGETQYF	TGCGCCAGCAGCGAGGACGGGGGAGAGACCCAGTACTTC
TRBV18	.	TRBJ2-1	TRBD2	CASSPRYTGGPLNEQFF	TGTGCCAGCTCACCACGATACACGGGAGGGCCTCTCAATGAGCAGTTCTTC
TRBV10-3	many	TRBJ2-5	.	CALSPGPQETQYF	TGTGCCTTGTCCCCCGGGCCCCAAGAGACCCAGTACTTC
TRBV15	.	TRBJ1-1	.	CATSRDPGWAGTEAFF	TGTGCCACCAGCAGAGATCCAGGGTGGGCAGGGACTGAAGCTTTCTTT
TRBV25-1	few	TRBJ1-5	.	CASRTGQPQHF	TGTGCCAGCAGGACCGGCCAGCCCCAGCATTTT
TRBV5-6	.	TRBJ2-2	TRBD1	CASSLASGGNTGELFF	TGTGCCAGCAGCTTGGCATCAGGGGGCAACACCGGGGAGCTGTTTTTT
TRBV13	.	TRBJ1-3	.	CASSFFSGNTIYF	TGTGCCAGCAGCTTTTTCTCTGGAAACACCATATATTTT
TRBV27	.	TRBJ2-3	TRBD2	CASNPAGAGTDTQYF	TGTGCCAGCAACCCAGCGGGGGCGGGCACAGATACGCAGTATTTT
TRBV3-1	.	TRBJ2-5	.	CASSQGQVKGETQYF	TGTGCCAGCAGCCAAGGACAGGTGAAGGGGGAGACCCAGTACTTC
TRBV4-1	few	TRBJ2-5	.	CASSQISEQETQYF	TGCGCCAGCAGCCAAATCAGCGAACAAGAGACCCAGTACTTC
TRBV10-3	few	TRBJ2-7	TRBD2	CAISESAGGPNEQYF	TGTGCCATCAGTGAGTCGGCGGGAGGTCCCAATGAGCAGTACTTC
TRBV2	.	TRBJ1-6	TRBD1	CASSLRGMDNSPLHF	TGTGCCAGCAGTCTCAGGGGGATGGATAATTCACCCCTCCACTTT
TRBV7-3	.	TRBJ1-1	TRBD1	CASSPKTGFTEAFF	TGTGCCAGCAGCCCAAAGACAGGGTTCACTGAAGCTTTCTTT
TRBV7-2	.	TRBJ1-1	.	CASSPRGATGAFF	TGTGCCAGCAGCCCACGGGGGGCGACGGGAGCTTTCTTT
TRBV20-1	.	TRBJ2-7	TRBD2	CSARDEETSGPYEQYF	TGCAGTGCTAGAGATGAGGAGACTAGCGGGCCCTACGAGCAGTACTTC
TRBV7-9	.	TRBJ1-4	.	CASSVGQPSTNEKLFF	TGTGCCAGCAGCGTAGGCCAACCCTCAACTAATGAAAAACTGTTTTTT
TRBV6-4	.	TRBJ1-1	.	CASSERQLRTEAFF	TGTGCCAGCAGCGAACGACAGCTGAGGACTGAAGCTTTCTTT
TRBV20-1	.	TRBJ1-1	.	CSAFVNTEAFF	TGCAGTGCTTTTGTGAACACTGAAGCTTTCTTT
TRBV11-2	few	TRBJ2-1	.	CASSLQWRYFYNEQFF	TGTGCCAGCAGCTTACAATGGCGGTATTTTTACAATGAGCAGTTCTTC
TRBV20-1	.	TRBJ2-3	TRBD2	CSARRGGAITTDTQYF	TGCAGTGCTAGGCGCGGGGGGGCCATTACCACAGATACGCAGTATTTT
TRBV3-1	few	TRBJ2-7	.	CASSQDLAGPYEQYF	TGTGCCAGCAGCCAAGATTTGGCCGGCCCCTACGAGCAGTACTTC
TRBV6-4	many	TRBJ2-3	.	CASSDVDGPGDTQYF	TGTGCCAGCAGTGATGTGGACGGGCCGGGTGATACGCAGTATTTT
TRBV13	.	TRBJ2-6	.	CASSQHGSGANVLTF	TGTGCCAGCAGCCAACACGGATCTGGGGCCAACGTCCTGACTTTC
TRBV2	few	TRBJ2-7	.	CATSTGFNEQYF	TGTGCCACCTCAACAGGTTTTAACGAGCAGTACTTC
TRBV20-1	.	TRBJ2-3	TRBD2	CSARDGRAGSDTQYF	TGCAGTGCTAGAGACGGACGAGCGGGATCAGATACGCAGTATTTT
TRBV5-5	once	TRBJ2-2	TRBD2	CASSWGAGLAGTGELFF	TGTGCCAGCAGCTGGGGCGCGGGACTAGCAGGGACCGGGGAGCTGTTTTTT
TRBV7-2	.	TRBJ2-7	TRBD2	CASSSGLAGVDRYF	TGTGCCAGCAGCTCGGGACTAGCGGGAGTAGACCGGTACTTC
TRBV12-3/TRBV12-4	.	TRBJ2-7	.	CASRSRVSYEQYF	TGTGCCAGCAGGTCGAGGGTCTCCTACGAGCAGTACTTC
TRBV5-6	.	TRBJ1-5	.	CASSLATNQPQHF	TGTGCCAGCAGCTTGGCTACGAATCAGCCCCAGCATTTT
TRBV5-1	.	TRBJ2-1	.	CASSLAVDGNEQFF	TGCGCCAGCAGCTTGGCAGTGGACGGGAATGAGCAGTTCTTC
TRBV6-1	.	TRBJ1-1	TRBD1	CASSLLGPTGGENTEAFF	TGTGCCAGCAGCCTCCTGGGCCCGACAGGGGGCGAGAACACTGAAGCTTTCTTT
TRBV27	few	TRBJ2-3	.	CASSPWGEGIDTQYF	TGTGCCAGCAGTCCGTGGGGCGAGGGTATAGATACGCAGTATTTT
TRBV18	few	TRBJ2-7	.	CASSPAVVGEQYF	TGTGCCAGCTCACCAGCGGTAGTCGGCGAGCAGTACTTC
TRBV10-2	.	TRBJ1-2	.	CASGHTGNGYTF	TGCGCCAGCGGGCATACAGGGAATGGCTACACCTTC
TRBV7-2	few	TRBJ1-2	TRBD1	CASSLGGGQGGGDYGYTF	TGTGCCAGCAGCTTAGGGGGTGGACAGGGTGGGGGAGACTATGGCTACACCTTC
TRBV12-3/TRBV12-4	.	TRBJ2-5	TRBD2	CASSFFQRGLQETQYF	TGTGCCAGCAGTTTCTTTCAGCGGGGCCTCCAAGAGACCCAGTACTTC
TRBV4-1	.	TRBJ2-1	TRBD2	CASSQITSGGVFSNEQFF	TGCGCCAGCAGCCAAATCACTAGCGGGGGGGTCTTCAGTAATGAGCAGTTCTTC
TRBV6-1	.	TRBJ2-4	.	CASSETQGGNIQYF	TGTGCCAGCAGTGAAACCCAGGGGGGGAACATTCAGTACTTC
TRBV6-6	.	TRBJ1-2	.	CASGRGGTNYGYTF	TGTGCCAGCGGACGGGGGGGGACTAACTATGGCTACACCTTC
TRBV11-2	.	TRBJ2-1	.	CASRGLKTGIHEQFF	TGTGCCAGCAGGGGATTAAAAACAGGGATCCATGAGCAGTTCTTC
TRBV29-1	.	TRBJ2-1	TRBD1	CSVETGVLVAVSNERFF	TGCAGCGTTGAGACAGGGGTCCTGGTAGCAGTTAGTAATGAGCGGTTCTTC
TRBV7-3	.	TRBJ2-2	.	CASSISGRELFF	TGTGCCAGCAGCATTAGCGGTCGGGAGCTGTTTTTT